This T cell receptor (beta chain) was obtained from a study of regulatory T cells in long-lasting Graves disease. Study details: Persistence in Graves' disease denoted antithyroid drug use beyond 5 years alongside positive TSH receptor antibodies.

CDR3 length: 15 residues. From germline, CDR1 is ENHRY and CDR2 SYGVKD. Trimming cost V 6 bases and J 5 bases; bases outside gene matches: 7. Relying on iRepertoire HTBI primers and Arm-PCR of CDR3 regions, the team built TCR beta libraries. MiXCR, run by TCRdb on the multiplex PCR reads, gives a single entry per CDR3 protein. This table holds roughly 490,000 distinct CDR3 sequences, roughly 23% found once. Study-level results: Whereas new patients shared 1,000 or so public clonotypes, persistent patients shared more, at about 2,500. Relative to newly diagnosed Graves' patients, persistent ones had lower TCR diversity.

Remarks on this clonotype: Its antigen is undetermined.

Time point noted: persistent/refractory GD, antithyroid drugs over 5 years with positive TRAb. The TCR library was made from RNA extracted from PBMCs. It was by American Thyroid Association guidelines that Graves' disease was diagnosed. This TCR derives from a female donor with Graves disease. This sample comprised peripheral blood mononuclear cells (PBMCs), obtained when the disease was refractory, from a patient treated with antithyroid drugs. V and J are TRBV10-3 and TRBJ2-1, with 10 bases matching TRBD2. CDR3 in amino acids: CAIRPKREGHNEQFF. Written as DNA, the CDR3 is TGTGCCATCAGACCCAAGCGGGAGGGTCACAATGAGCAGTTCTTC.